One T cell receptor beta chain is described in this entry. Its antigen remains unknown. This entry comes from a study of cytomegalovirus exposure and HLA in healthy donors. Overall study results and limits: Analysis was performed later, and it showed HLA-associated TCR beta chains to be more clonally expanded than equally common others. Serostatus for CMV was the only available immune exposure information.

PCR employed 60 Vbeta and 13 Jbeta primers. The table came from immunoSEQ multiplex PCR; TCRdb's copy has only in-frame clones and leaves some out. Of about 82,000 clones in the sample, around three fifths were seen once. The clonotype comes from a woman aged 50 to 60 in good health and CMV-seropositive. The specimen was PBMCs.

The DNA for the CDR3 is TGTGCCAGCAGCTTAGCGGCACCCTACAGCTCCTATAATTCACCCCTCCACTTT. It specifies CASSLAAPYSSYNSPLHF. The gene calls are TRBV7-8 and TRBJ1-6; unclear D gene. Germline values: CDR1 SGHVS, CDR2 FQNEAQ. This CDR3 region has 18 residues. V lost 0 bases and J lost 0, with 12 bases in between.